A single T cell receptor beta chain is shown here with its context. This receptor's antigen is unknown. Per-base quality was not reported, and no clone a single base away is much larger than it. A distance of 15 bases separates the germline ends of V and J, which lose 4 bases and 12 bases respectively. From the germline V gene, CDR1 is MDHEN and CDR2 is SYDVKM. Spanning cysteine to phenylalanine, the CDR3 consists of 12 amino acids. The read is trimmed to its CDR3 DNA, 36 bases read in frame from base 1. Whole blood was collected in K2EDTA tubes by collaborating institutions according to the institutions' own protocols. For TCRbeta analysis, collaborators shipped samples in one of three forms: frozen whole blood, isolated PBMCs, or DNA extracted from either of those sample types. The data are from a study of blood T cell repertoires in COVID-19 (TCRdb year 2020). A note on the overall study: Samples covering the acute and convalescent phases of COVID-19 were provided by collaborators in the United States, Italy and Spain. The prospective study material was composed of cDNA or gDNA derived from T cells, B-cell-depleted T cells, or PBMCs. Deeply sampled blood TCRbeta repertoires from subjects exposed to, actively infected with, or recovered from COVID-19 were included in the dataset. The repertoires were released in a freely available public database intended as a resource for research on the immune response to SARS-CoV-2. Samples were obtained from the ongoing ImmuneRACE study (first 160 participants) and from some 1,300 subjects provided by 6 global collaborators. A de-identified subject ID, COVID-19 status, age in years and sex were almost always included in the sample metadata. Where HLA class I and class II types were available, the types were taken from metadata supplied by the sample provider, not from assay-based typing. Results and caveats for the whole study, not just this receptor: How much clinical and demographic metadata was included differed by source and by participant, and the metadata was provided uncurated.

TCRbeta CDR3 regions were amplified from genomic DNA by means of the immunoSEQ Assay, a bias-controlled multiplex PCR. In the authors' own workflow: The number of nucleated cells in each sample was estimated by amplification of reference gene primers within the assay. To quantify the absolute abundance of each unique TCRbeta CDR3 rearrangement, sequence reads were collapsed and filtered. For each sample, productive Simpson clonality was calculated by taking the square root of Simpson's diversity index across productive rearrangements. TCRdb holds this immuneACCESS table with in-frame rearrangements only. Some clones are missing; in checked studies, unresolved V genes explain under half, and the rest has no known cause. The V and J calls and clone size were taken over from that table, and D and trimming were inferred from the DNA. Across this sample there are fewer than 65,000 clones, with 91% seen only once. About 7.3% of the sample is in the top ten clones.

The sequence links TRBV28 to TRBJ1-1; the best D guess is TRBD1, with 5 bases matching. The sample was peripheral blood. The origin of this receptor is an older woman with active or convalescent COVID-19. This receptor has the CDR3 CASSSLQVRPFF. The sequenced DNA: TGTGCCAGCAGTTCTTTACAGGTACGGCCTTTCTTT.